What follows are 12 T cell receptor beta chains derived from one specimen sequenced in a study of blood T cell repertoires in COVID-19. Assay used: immunoSEQ multiplex PCR; TCRdb lists only in-frame clones, some missing. The table shows some 140,000 clones, with about 89% occurring only once. Sequenced sample: peripheral blood. The receptor source for this set is a man aged 45 to 65 with active or convalescent COVID-19.

This sequence joins TRBV4-2 and TRBJ2-7; 9 bases agree with TRBD2. The V segment lost 0 bases and the J segment 6 bases; nucleotides outside the gene matches: 9. Germline V gene data show CDR1 as LGHNA and CDR2 as YNFKEQ. CDR3 size: 16 residues. Here the CDR3 DNA reads TGTGCCAGCAGCCAAGACCCCCGCGGGAGGGCCTCCGAGCAGTACTTC. Its translation: CASSQDPRGRASEQYF.

This sequence joins TRBV9 and TRBJ2-3, with 8 nucleotides matching TRBD1. This CDR3 is 15 amino acids long. Germline V CDR1 and CDR2: SGDLS, YYNGEE. The V gene end was trimmed by 4 bases and the J gene end by 3 bases; junction bases not matched to a gene: 7. As DNA, the CDR3 is TGTGCCAGCAGCCCCTTGACAGGGGCAACAGATACGCAGTATTTT. Its protein product is CASSPLTGATDTQYF.

The rearrangement uses TRBV5-1 and TRBJ2-3, with 12 bases aligning to TRBD2. Germline V lookup: CDR1 SGHRS, CDR2 YFSETQ. The CDR3 is 17 residues long. J gave up 2 bases and V 1 base, and 5 bases lay outside the gene matches. CDR3 region: CASSLRGTSGSTDTQYF. CDR3 bases: TGCGCCAGCAGCTTGAGAGGGACTAGCGGGTCCACAGATACGCAGTATTTT.

The count of this clone is one. The rearrangement links TRBV14 to TRBJ1-2; TRBD1 might be the D (6 bases). This CDR3 is built from 14 residues. Germline assignment: CDR1 SGHDN and CDR2 FVKESK. The ends were cut back, 1 base at V and 4 bases at J, with 10 bases in the middle. CDR3 bases: TGTGCCAGCAGCCAAGTCAGGGGCGGCTATGGCTACACCTTC. Its translation: CASSQVRGGYGYTF.

The V call is TRBV5-1, the J call TRBJ1-2; D unclear. This CDR3 is built from 13 residues. V lost 2 bases and J lost 4, with 9 bases in between. Germline V gene lookup returns CDR1 SGHRS and CDR2 YFSETQ. The CDR3 region has the DNA TGCGCCAGCAGCTTAGAAGCTTCCTATGGCTACACCTTC. This sequence encodes CASSLEASYGYTF.

This rearrangement joins TRBV30 to TRBJ2-3; 7 bases agree with TRBD1. The CDR3 is 14 residues long. Looked up from germline, CDR1 is GTSNPN and CDR2 is SVGIG (reference sequence). After removal of 4 bases from V and 3 bases from J, the junction contained 7 bases not matched to a gene. The CDR3: CAWKVGRGTDTQYF. CDR3 DNA sequence: TGTGCCTGGAAGGTAGGCAGGGGGACAGATACGCAGTATTTT.

This rearrangement joins TRBV3-1 (or the pseudogene TRBV3-2) to TRBJ1-2, with 8 bases matching TRBD1. This CDR3 has 15 amino acids. V trimming: 5 bases; J trimming: 7 bases; junction bases outside the gene matches: 12. Germline V gives CDR1 LGHDT, CDR2 YNNKEL (reference sequence). CDR3 protein: CASSVVGQGQGGYTF. The CDR3 region has the DNA TGTGCCAGCAGCGTCGTCGGACAGGGACAAGGTGGCTACACCTTC.

The genes are TRBV5-5 and TRBJ1-6, with TRBD1 matching over 7 bases. Trimming cost V 4 bases and J 2 bases; bases outside gene matches: 6. Per germline, CDR1 SGHKS and CDR2 YYEKEE (reference sequence). The CDR3 has 16 amino acids. The CDR3 nucleotides read TGTGCCAGCAGCATTACAGGGGCTGCCTATAATTCACCCCTCCACTTT. Amino acids: CASSITGAAYNSPLHF.

The chain recombines TRBV19 with TRBJ2-3; perhaps TRBD2 as D (5 bases). The CDR3 extends over 13 amino acids. Between the trimmed V and J ends, which lost 7 bases and 7 bases, there was a span of 15 bases. The V gene's germline CDR1 is LNHDA and CDR2 SQIVND (reference sequence). CDR3 sequence: CASTTGDYYTQYF. CDR3 in DNA: TGTGCCAGTACCACTGGCGACTACTATACGCAGTATTTT.

V gene TRBV18 combines with J gene TRBJ2-7; D unclear. The CDR3 contains 14 residues. The germline V gene encodes CDR1 KGHSH and CDR2 LQKENI. Trimming removed 0 bases at V and 2 bases at J, with 8 bases between. CDR3 loop: CASSPPSVPYEQYF. In DNA, the CDR3 is TGTGCCAGCTCACCACCGTCAGTCCCCTACGAGCAGTACTTC.

V usage is TRBV5-1 and J usage is TRBJ1-5; D remains unclear. This CDR3 spans 13 amino acids. V shed 2 bases and J shed 6 bases, with 9 bases lying between them. The V gene's germline CDR1 is SGHRS and CDR2 YFSETQ. CDR3 sequence: CASSFSPGQPQHF. CDR3 DNA sequence: TGCGCCAGCAGCTTTTCCCCCGGTCAGCCCCAGCATTTT.

This clone has just one count. V and J are TRBV5-1 and TRBJ2-2; D is perhaps TRBD1 (5 bases). The V gene's germline CDR1 is SGHRS and CDR2 YFSETQ. The V and J ends lost 1 base and 4 bases respectively, with 14 bases between them. The CDR3 runs 16 residues. The CDR3 here is CASSLYGAPGTGELFF. DNA for the CDR3: TGCGCCAGCAGCTTGTATGGGGCGCCGGGCACCGGGGAGCTGTTTTTT.